This TCR beta chain was sequenced during a study of cytomegalovirus exposure and HLA in healthy donors. Study at large: In a later analysis, the 120 or so validation repertoires were reported to have used the same platform as the 650 to 800 first-cohort repertoires. Study-wide results and limits: Approximately 160 TCR beta chains were listed as cytomegalovirus-associated.

A word on this clone: Antigen: not known.

Measured with immunoSEQ multiplex PCR; TCRdb has only the in-frame clones, and not every one. The sample lists under 75,000 clones, 85% to 95% occurring once. CDR1 and CDR2 (germline): SGHVS, FQNEAQ. The CDR3 length is 16 residues. V shed 5 bases, J shed 4 bases, and the junction held 8 bases outside the gene matches. The chain uses TRBV7-8 and TRBJ2-5, with 12 positions matching TRBD1. The sequenced sample consisted of PBMCs. The sequence was collected from a woman between 18 and 30 years old in good health and CMV-seropositive. The CDR3 sequence is CASSRPGQGASETQYF. The CDR3, as DNA: TGTGCCAGCAGCCGGCCGGGACAGGGGGCTTCAGAGACCCAGTACTTC.